Described below is a single T cell receptor (beta chain) sequence and its context. What it recognizes is unknown. This record belongs to a study of T cell responses to AZD1222 COVID-19 vaccine. General study findings and limits: Seropositive AZD1222 recipients at baseline numbered only 6 or 7.

The CDR3 has 16 amino acids. Germline CDR1 is SEHNR and CDR2 is FQNEAQ (reference sequence). V was cut by 6 bases and J by 6 bases, with 23 bases left in between. Profiling relied on immunoSEQ multiplex PCR, and the TCRdb table lists in-frame clones only, not all of them. The repertoire holds fewer than 110,000 clones, with nearly 90% as singletons. The clonotype comes from an adult who received the AZD1222 COVID-19 vaccine. The sample consisted of peripheral blood, taken 28 days after the second AZD1222 dose. This chain connects TRBV7-9 to TRBJ1-1; D remains unclear. This chain's CDR3 is CASSLEGRGMFPEAFF. In nucleotides, the CDR3 is TGTGCCAGCAGTCTCGAAGGGAGAGGGATGTTTCCTGAAGCTTTCTTT.